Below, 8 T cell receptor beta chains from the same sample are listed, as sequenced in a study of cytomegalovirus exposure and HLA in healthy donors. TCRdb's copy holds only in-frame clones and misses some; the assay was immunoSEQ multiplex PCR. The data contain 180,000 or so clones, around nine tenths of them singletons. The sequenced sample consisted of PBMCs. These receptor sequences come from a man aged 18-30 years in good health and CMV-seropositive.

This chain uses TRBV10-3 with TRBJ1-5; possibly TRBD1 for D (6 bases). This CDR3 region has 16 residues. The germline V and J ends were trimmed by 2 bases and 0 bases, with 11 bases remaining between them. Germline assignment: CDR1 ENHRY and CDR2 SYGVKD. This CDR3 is CAISEQAGASNQPQHF. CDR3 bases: TGTGCCATCAGTGAGCAGGCAGGGGCTAGCAATCAGCCCCAGCATTTT.

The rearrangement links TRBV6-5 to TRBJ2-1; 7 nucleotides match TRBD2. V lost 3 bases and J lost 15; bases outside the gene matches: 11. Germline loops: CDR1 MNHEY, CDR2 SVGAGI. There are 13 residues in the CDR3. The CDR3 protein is CASSYSAGVVLFF. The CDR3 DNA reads TGTGCCAGCAGTTATTCCGCGGGAGTAGTGCTGTTCTTC.

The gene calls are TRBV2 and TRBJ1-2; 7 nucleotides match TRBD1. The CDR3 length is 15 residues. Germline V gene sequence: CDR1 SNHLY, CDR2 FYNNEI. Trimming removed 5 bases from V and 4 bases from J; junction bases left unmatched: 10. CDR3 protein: CASSPNRGPVYGYTF. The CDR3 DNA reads TGTGCCAGCAGTCCCAACAGGGGACCAGTCTATGGCTACACCTTC. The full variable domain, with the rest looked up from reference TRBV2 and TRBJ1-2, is EPEVTQTPSHQVTQMGQEVILRCVPISNHLYFYWYRQILGQKVEFLVSFYNNEISEKSEIFDDQFSVERPDGSNFTLKIRSTKLEDSAMYFCASSPNRGPVYGYTFGSGTRLTVV.

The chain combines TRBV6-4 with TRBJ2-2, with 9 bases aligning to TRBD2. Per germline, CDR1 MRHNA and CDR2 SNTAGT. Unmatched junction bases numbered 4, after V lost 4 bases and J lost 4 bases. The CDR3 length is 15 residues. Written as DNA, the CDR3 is TGTGCCAGCAGTGCGACTAGCGGAGCCACCGGGGAGCTGTTTTTT. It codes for CASSATSGATGELFF.

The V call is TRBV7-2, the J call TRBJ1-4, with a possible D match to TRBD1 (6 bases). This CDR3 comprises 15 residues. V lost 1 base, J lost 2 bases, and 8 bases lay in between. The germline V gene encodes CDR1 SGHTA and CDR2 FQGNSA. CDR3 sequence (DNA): TGTGCCAGCAGCTTAGTTCAGGGGACTAATGAAAAACTGTTTTTT. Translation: CASSLVQGTNEKLFF.

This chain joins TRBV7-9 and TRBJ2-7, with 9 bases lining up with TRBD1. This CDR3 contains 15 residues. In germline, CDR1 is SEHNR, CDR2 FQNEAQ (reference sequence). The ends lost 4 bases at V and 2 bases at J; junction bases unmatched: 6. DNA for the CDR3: TGTGCCAGCAGCTATGGACAGGGGTTGGCCTACGAGCAGTACTTC. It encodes CASSYGQGLAYEQYF.

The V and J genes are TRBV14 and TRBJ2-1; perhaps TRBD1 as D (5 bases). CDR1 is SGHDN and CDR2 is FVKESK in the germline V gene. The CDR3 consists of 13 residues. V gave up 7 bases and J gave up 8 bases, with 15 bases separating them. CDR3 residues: CASTGLGHDEQFF. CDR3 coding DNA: TGTGCCAGCACAGGGTTGGGCCATGATGAGCAGTTCTTC.

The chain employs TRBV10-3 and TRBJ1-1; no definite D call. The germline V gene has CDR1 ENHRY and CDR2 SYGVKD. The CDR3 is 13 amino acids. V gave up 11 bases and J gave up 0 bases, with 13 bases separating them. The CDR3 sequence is CAAQRLVNTEAFF. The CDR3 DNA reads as TGTGCCGCTCAGAGGTTGGTGAACACTGAAGCTTTCTTT.